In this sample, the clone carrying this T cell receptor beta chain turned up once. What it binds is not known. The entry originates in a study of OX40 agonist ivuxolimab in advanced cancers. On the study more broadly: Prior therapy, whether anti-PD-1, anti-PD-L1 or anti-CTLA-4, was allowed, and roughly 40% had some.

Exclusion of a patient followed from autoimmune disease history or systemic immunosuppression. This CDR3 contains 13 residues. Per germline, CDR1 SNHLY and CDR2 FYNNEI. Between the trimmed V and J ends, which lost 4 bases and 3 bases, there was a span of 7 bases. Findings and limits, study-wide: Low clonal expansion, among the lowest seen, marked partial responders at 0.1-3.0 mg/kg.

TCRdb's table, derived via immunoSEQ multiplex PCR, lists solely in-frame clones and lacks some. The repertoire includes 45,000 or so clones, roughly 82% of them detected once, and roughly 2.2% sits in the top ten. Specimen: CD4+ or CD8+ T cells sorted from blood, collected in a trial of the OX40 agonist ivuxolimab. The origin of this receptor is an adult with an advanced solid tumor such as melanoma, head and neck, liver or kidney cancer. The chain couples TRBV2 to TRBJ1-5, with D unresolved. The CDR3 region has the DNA TGTGCCAGCAGTGTCTACCCCAATCAGCCCCAGCATTTT. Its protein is CASSVYPNQPQHF.